Below are 5 T cell receptor beta chains sequenced from a single sample in a study of cytomegalovirus exposure and HLA in healthy donors. Only in-frame clones appear in the TCRdb table, and some are missing; sequencing was by immunoSEQ multiplex PCR. The sample lists more than 95,000 clones, about 87% occurring once. The specimen sequenced was PBMCs. These TCRs come from a woman under 30 in good health and CMV-seronegative.

DNA for the CDR3: TGTGCCATCTGGGGGACAGGAATCTCTGAAGCTTTCTTT. Translation: CAIWGTGISEAFF. J is TRBJ1-1 and V is TRBV10-3; 8 bases line up with TRBD1. This CDR3 has 13 residues. The germline gives CDR1 ENHRY, CDR2 SYGVKD. Trimming at V came to 8 bases and at J to 6 bases, leaving 8 bases not matched to a gene.

The chain employs TRBV6-5 and TRBJ2-1, with 11 bases aligning to TRBD2. V gave up 6 bases and J gave up 7 bases; unmatched junction bases: 5. The CDR3 spans 14 residues. CDR1 and CDR2 (germline): MNHEY, SVGAGI. CDR3 DNA: TGTGCCAGCAGGATAGCGGGAGGGCTGAATGAGCAGTTCTTC. This codes for CASRIAGGLNEQFF.

The chain is built from TRBV2 and TRBJ2-2; TRBD2 aligns across 7 bases. The CDR3 totals 15 residues. The germline gives CDR1 SNHLY, CDR2 FYNNEI. Losses at the gene ends were 7 bases for V and 6 bases for J; bases not matched to a gene: 11. DNA for the CDR3: TGTGCCAGCAAGTTAGGGACGGGGGGATCCGGGGAGCTGTTTTTT. This sequence encodes CASKLGTGGSGELFF.

V is TRBV5-1 and J is TRBJ2-2; D may be TRBD1 (6 bases). The germline V gene has CDR1 SGHRS and CDR2 YFSETQ. With 1 base removed from V and 5 bases from J, the gap between germline ends came to 9 bases. The CDR3 is 14 amino acids. The CDR3 loop is CASSLSQGTGELFF. The CDR3 nucleotides read TGCGCCAGCAGCTTGAGCCAGGGGACCGGGGAGCTGTTTTTT. Together with reference TRBV5-1 and TRBJ2-2, the CDR3 gives the full variable domain: KAGVTQTPRYLIKTRGQQVTLSCSPISGHRSVSWYQQTPGQGLQFLFEYFSETQRNKGNFPGRFSGRQFSNSRSEMNVSTLELGDSALYLCASSLSQGTGELFFGEGSRLTVL.

The chain combines TRBV5-1 with TRBJ2-6; D not certain. Trimming cost V 5 bases and J 2 bases, with 8 bases left between them. The V gene's germline CDR1 is SGHRS and CDR2 YFSETQ. CDR3 length: 14 residues. The CDR3 DNA reads TGCGCCAGCAGTAGCTGGGCTGGGGCCAACGTCCTGACTTTC. Translation gives CASSSWAGANVLTF.